This T cell receptor beta chain was documented in a study of blood T cell repertoires in COVID-19. Study at large: Samples came from the United States, Italy and Spain, spanning acute and convalescent COVID-19.

Germline V gene data show CDR1 as SGHRS and CDR2 as YFSETQ. The ends were cut back, 2 bases at V and 2 bases at J, with 9 bases in the middle. This CDR3 is 14 amino acids long. TCRdb keeps only in-frame clones here, not all; method: immunoSEQ multiplex PCR. The sample yields under 55,000 clones, about nine tenths seen once. The specimen sequenced was peripheral blood. The sequence came from an elderly woman with active COVID-19. The rearrangement uses TRBV5-1 and TRBJ2-3, with D unresolved. CDR3 sequence (DNA): TGCGCCAGCAGCTTTGGTCAGGTCACAGATACGCAGTATTTT. It yields the protein CASSFGQVTDTQYF. Drawing the rest from reference TRBV5-1 and TRBJ2-3, the complete variable domain is KAGVTQTPRYLIKTRGQQVTLSCSPISGHRSVSWYQQTPGQGLQFLFEYFSETQRNKGNFPGRFSGRQFSNSRSEMNVSTLELGDSALYLCASSFGQVTDTQYFGPGTRLTVL.